These 18 T cell receptor beta chains came from one sample sequenced in a study of cytomegalovirus exposure and HLA in healthy donors. PCR used 60 Vbeta primers and 13 Jbeta primers. Data came from immunoSEQ multiplex PCR; TCRdb stores just in-frame clones and leaves some out. The sample has roughly 150,000 clones, over 70% seen once; the top ten hold around 2.2%. Sequenced material: PBMCs. The source of these receptors is a man aged 25-45 years in good health and CMV-seronegative.

Only one count was recorded for this clone. CDR3 region: CASSPGQGAYSGNTIYF. The CDR3 DNA reads as TGTGCCAGCTCTCCCGGACAGGGGGCTTACTCTGGAAACACCATATATTTT. The gene calls are TRBV18 and TRBJ1-3; 11 bases fit TRBD1. Germline V gene sequence: CDR1 KGHSH, CDR2 LQKENI. V lost 6 bases to trimming and J lost 0 bases; unmatched junction nucleotides: 7. This CDR3 is built from 17 residues. The full variable domain, in which reference TRBV18 and TRBJ1-3 provide the parts outside the CDR3, is NAGVMQNPRHLVRRRGQEARLRCSPMKGHSHVYWYRQLPEEGLKFMVYLQKENIIDESGMPKERFSAEFPKEGPSILRIQQVVRGDSAAYFCASSPGQGAYSGNTIYFGEGSWLTVV.

This rearrangement joins TRBV19 to TRBJ2-1, with TRBD2 matching over 8 bases. The CDR3 consists of 17 residues. Trimming removed 3 bases from V and 7 bases from J; junction bases left unmatched: 14. Germline V gives CDR1 LNHDA, CDR2 SQIVND (reference sequence). Here the CDR3 DNA reads TGTGCCAGTAGTATTAGCTCCCCAGCGGGAGCCTGGAATGAGCAGTTCTTC. This encodes CASSISSPAGAWNEQFF.

This chain connects TRBV5-1 to TRBJ1-1, with D perhaps matching TRBD1 (5 bases). CDR1 SGHRS and CDR2 YFSETQ come from the germline V gene. CDR3 size: 11 residues. V shed 7 bases and J shed 3 bases, with 7 bases lying between them. CDR3 sequence reads: CASQGYTEAFF. CDR3 sequence (DNA): TGCGCCAGCCAGGGTTACACTGAAGCTTTCTTT.

The V call is TRBV28, the J call TRBJ1-2; no clear D gene. Germline V lookup: CDR1 MDHEN, CDR2 SYDVKM. The CDR3 is made up of 12 amino acids. V was pared by 3 bases and J by 4 bases, with 6 bases between. CDR3 DNA sequence: TGTGCCAGCAGTTTTTCCGGCTATGGCTACACCTTC. This translates into CASSFSGYGYTF.

This sequence joins TRBV15 and TRBJ1-5; D gene uncertain. V was cut by 2 bases and J by 6 bases, with 5 bases left in between. Looked up from germline, CDR1 is LNHNV and CDR2 is YYDKDF (reference sequence). This CDR3 comprises 12 residues. CDR3 amino acids: CATSRPGQPQHF. The DNA for the CDR3 is TGTGCCACCAGCAGACCGGGTCAGCCCCAGCATTTT.

The rearrangement uses TRBV28 and TRBJ2-1, with D maybe TRBD2 (5 bases). CDR3 length: 15 amino acids. Germline CDR1 and CDR2: MDHEN and SYDVKM. Trimming left V 6 bases short and J 2 bases short, with 14 bases between. Written as DNA, the CDR3 is TGTGCCAGCAGGTACCGGGATTCGGCCTACAATGAGCAGTTCTTC. It codes for CASRYRDSAYNEQFF.

In its sample, this clone ranks as medium-sized. The chain couples TRBV6-5 to TRBJ1-1; D uncertain. This CDR3 contains 13 residues. V dropped 2 bases and J dropped 7 bases, with 11 bases sitting between them. From germline, CDR1 is MNHEY and CDR2 SVGAGI. CDR3 in amino acids: CASSYTRTYEAFF. The CDR3, as DNA: TGTGCCAGCAGTTACACTAGGACGTATGAAGCTTTCTTT.

The V and J genes are TRBV19 and TRBJ1-5; D possibly corresponds to TRBD1 (6 bases). Germline loops: CDR1 LNHDA, CDR2 SQIVND (reference sequence). This CDR3 is built from 14 residues. Trimming stripped 4 bases from V and 0 bases from J, with 7 bases between. CDR3 amino acids: CASSTQGSNQPQHF. In DNA, the CDR3 is TGTGCCAGTAGTACACAGGGTAGCAATCAGCCCCAGCATTTT.

This clone was found a few times. The CDR3 spells CASSTWTGLNTEAFF. The CDR3 bases are TGTGCCAGCAGTACCTGGACAGGACTGAACACTGAAGCTTTCTTT. The V and J genes are TRBV6-5 and TRBJ1-1; 7 bases are shared with TRBD1. The V and J ends lost 5 bases and 0 bases, in that order; junction bases with no gene match: 6. The V gene's germline CDR1 is MNHEY and CDR2 SVGAGI. The CDR3 length is 15 residues.

The genes are TRBV7-7 and TRBJ2-5; no firm D call. The CDR3 is 13 residues long. Trimming stripped 1 base from V and 5 bases from J, with 8 bases between. CDR1 is SSHAT, CDR2 FNYEAQ, per germline (reference sequence). The CDR3 loop reads CASSLGSRETQYF. The CDR3 DNA follows: TGTGCCAGCAGCTTAGGGTCCCGGGAGACCCAGTACTTC.

The chain joins TRBV7-2 to TRBJ2-1; 8 bases match TRBD1. CDR3 length equals 15 residues. The germline V gene has CDR1 SGHTA and CDR2 FQGNSA. V shed 2 bases, J shed 3 bases, and the junction held 3 bases outside the gene matches. CDR3 nucleotides: TGTGCCAGCAGCTTAAGAGGGACAGGCTACAATGAGCAGTTCTTC. Translated, it gives CASSLRGTGYNEQFF.

The V call is TRBV28, the J call TRBJ2-7; TRBD1 might be the D (6 bases). Trimming stripped 6 bases from V and 3 bases from J, with 15 bases between. CDR3 length equals 14 residues. CDR1 is MDHEN, CDR2 SYDVKM, per germline. CDR3 bases: TGTGCCAGCAGGACACTACAGGGTTACTACGAGCAGTACTTC. This sequence encodes CASRTLQGYYEQYF.

V gene TRBV28 combines with J gene TRBJ2-7, with TRBD1 matching 8 bases. The junction had 7 bases not matched to a gene; V was cut back by 4 bases and J by 2 bases. The CDR3 runs 15 residues. Germline V gene data show CDR1 as MDHEN and CDR2 as SYDVKM. The CDR3 nucleotides are TGTGCCAGCAGTTCCTCAGGGGGCGCCCCCTACGAGCAGTACTTC. It codes for CASSSSGGAPYEQYF. Based on the CDR3 plus reference TRBV28 and TRBJ2-7, the full variable domain is DVKVTQSSRYLVKRTGEKVFLECVQDMDHENMFWYRQDPGLGLRLIYFSYDVKMKEKGDIPEGYSVSREKKERFSLILESASTNQTSMYLCASSSSGGAPYEQYFGPGTRLTVT.

The rearrangement uses TRBV19 and TRBJ1-4; TRBD1 aligns across 7 bases. The CDR3 is made up of 17 amino acids. Germline CDR1 LNHDA, CDR2 SQIVND (reference sequence). Trimming removed 3 bases from V and 5 bases from J; junction bases left unmatched: 12. The CDR3 DNA is TGTGCCAGTAGTATCAGGTTTGCGACAGGGCAGAATGAAAAACTGTTTTTT. It is translated as CASSIRFATGQNEKLFF.

As DNA, the CDR3 is TGTGCCAGCTCACTCAGTTTGGAGACCCAGTACTTC. Its translation: CASSLSLETQYF. The rearrangement joins TRBV18 to TRBJ2-5; D uncertain. The CDR3 totals 12 residues. V dropped 4 bases and J dropped 5 bases, with 8 bases sitting between them. Germline CDR1 and CDR2: KGHSH and LQKENI.

This clone was recorded only once. The rearrangement links TRBV18 to TRBJ2-5; D uncertain. V was cut by 3 bases and J by 11 bases, with 16 bases left in between. Looked up from germline, CDR1 is KGHSH and CDR2 is LQKENI. CDR3 size: 13 residues. The CDR3 reads CASSPGSRSQQYF. Written as DNA, the CDR3 is TGTGCCAGCTCACCGGGCTCCCGGTCCCAGCAGTACTTC. Full variable domain (rest looked up from reference TRBV18 and TRBJ2-5): NAGVMQNPRHLVRRRGQEARLRCSPMKGHSHVYWYRQLPEEGLKFMVYLQKENIIDESGMPKERFSAEFPKEGPSILRIQQVVRGDSAAYFCASSPGSRSQQYFGPGTRLLVL.

The chain carries TRBV5-4 and TRBJ2-1; D possibly corresponds to TRBD2 (7 bases). Per the germline V gene, CDR1 is SGHNT and CDR2 is YYREEE (reference sequence). The CDR3 is made up of 16 amino acids. Trimming stripped 6 bases from V and 4 bases from J, with 20 bases between. The CDR3 region is CASTPGGGSLYNEQFF. The CDR3 DNA reads TGTGCCAGCACGCCGGGGGGCGGGTCCCTTTACAATGAGCAGTTCTTC.

This chain joins TRBV5-1 and TRBJ2-3; perhaps TRBD2 as D (6 bases). The CDR3 runs to 15 residues. Trimming removed 5 bases from V and 0 bases from J, with 13 bases in between. The germline CDR1 and CDR2 sequences are SGHRS and YFSETQ. CDR3 DNA sequence: TGCGCCAGCAGTCCCCTGGGGACTAGCACAGATACGCAGTATTTT. Translated: CASSPLGTSTDTQYF.